This TCR beta chain came from a study of radiotherapy plus CTLA-4 blockade in lung cancer. Study-level information: Of the patients, 15% to 20% showed objective responses and roughly 30% attained disease control.

About this clone itself: Its antigen is still unknown. The junction differs from germline at one of its ends, possibly a read error.

Whole-study results and caveats: Dynamics of early blood T cell clones, together with interferon-beta, were reportedly the best predictors of response.

Sequencing was performed with immunoSEQ multiplex PCR; in TCRdb, only in-frame clones are kept and a portion is missing. In the table there are 52,000 or so clones, 70% to 85% of which are singletons. CDR3 length: 19 residues. Per germline, CDR1 SNHLY and CDR2 FYNNEI. Patients with chemo-refractory metastatic non-small-cell lung cancer received focal radiation plus CTLA-4 blockade with ipilimumab. The TCR was taken from a human donor with non-small cell lung cancer who had a partial response to radiotherapy plus ipilimumab. The chain employs TRBV2 and TRBJ2-5, with a weak D call TRBD2 (5 bases). The material was peripheral blood, obtained from a patient treated with radiotherapy plus ipilimumab. The CDR3 nucleotides read TGTGCCAGCAGTGAAGCCACCCGCCGAGGGTTGAAGGGTTTTGGACTTTTTAACTTC. Amino acid sequence: CASSEATRRGLKGFGLFNF.